This record concerns one T cell receptor (beta chain) sequence. Its antigen is still unknown. This CDR3 has 15 residues. Germline assignment: CDR1 SGHRS and CDR2 YFSETQ. Trimming removed 2 bases from V and 1 base from J; junction bases left unmatched: 6. Described time point: before natalizumab initiation. T0 blood was collected before the first natalizumab infusion. The table came from immunoSEQ multiplex PCR; TCRdb's copy has only in-frame clones and leaves some out. The sample contains 25,000 to 35,000 clones, about nine tenths of which appear only once. This sample was included in a study of multiple sclerosis patients with progressive multifocal leukoencephalopathy. Study observations and caveats: Before and during natalizumab, the clones expanded at PML already existed. Less diverse TRB repertoires were suggested in most PML patients.

This receptor was identified in a human donor with multiple sclerosis. The J gene is TRBJ2-7, the V gene TRBV5-1; TRBD2 aligns across 7 bases. The sequenced sample was PBMCs. CDR3 residues: CASSFGLAVSYEQYF. In DNA, the CDR3 is TGCGCCAGCAGCTTCGGGCTAGCGGTATCCTACGAGCAGTACTTC.